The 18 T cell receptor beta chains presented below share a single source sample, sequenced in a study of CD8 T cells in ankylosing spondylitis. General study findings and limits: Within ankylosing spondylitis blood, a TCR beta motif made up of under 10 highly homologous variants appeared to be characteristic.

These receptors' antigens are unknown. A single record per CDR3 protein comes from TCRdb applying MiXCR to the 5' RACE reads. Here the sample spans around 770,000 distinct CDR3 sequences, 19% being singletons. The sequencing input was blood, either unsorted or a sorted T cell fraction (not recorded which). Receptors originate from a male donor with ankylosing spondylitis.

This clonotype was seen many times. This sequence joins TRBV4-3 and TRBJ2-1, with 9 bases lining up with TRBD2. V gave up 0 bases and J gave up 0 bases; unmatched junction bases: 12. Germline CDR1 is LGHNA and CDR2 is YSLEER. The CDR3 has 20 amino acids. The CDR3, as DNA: TGCGCCAGCAGCCAAGATCCGACTAGCGGAGCCTCCTTCTCCTACAATGAGCAGTTCTTC. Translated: CASSQDPTSGASFSYNEQFF.

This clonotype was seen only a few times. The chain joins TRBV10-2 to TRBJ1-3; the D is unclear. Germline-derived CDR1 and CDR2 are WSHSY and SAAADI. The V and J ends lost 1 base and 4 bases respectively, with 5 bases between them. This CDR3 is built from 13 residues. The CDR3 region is CASSEYRGNTIYF. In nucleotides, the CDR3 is TGCGCCAGCAGTGAGTACAGAGGAAACACCATATATTTT.

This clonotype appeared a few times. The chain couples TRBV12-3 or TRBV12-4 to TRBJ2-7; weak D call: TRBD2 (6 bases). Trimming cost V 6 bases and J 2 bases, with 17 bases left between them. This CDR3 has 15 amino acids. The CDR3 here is CASSSPGRGTYEQYF. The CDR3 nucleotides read TGTGCCAGCAGCTCTCCTGGGCGGGGAACCTACGAGCAGTACTTC.

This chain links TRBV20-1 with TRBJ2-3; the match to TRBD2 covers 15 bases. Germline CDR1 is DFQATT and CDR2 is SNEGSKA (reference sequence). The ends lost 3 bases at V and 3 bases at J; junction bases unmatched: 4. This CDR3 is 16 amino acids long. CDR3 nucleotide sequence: TGCAGTGCTAGTGAAGGACTAGCGGGAGGGACAGATACGCAGTATTTT. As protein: CSASEGLAGGTDTQYF.

The DNA for the CDR3 is TGCGCCAGCAGCTTCACGAGCTCTGGGGCCAACGTCCTGACTTTC. Translating it yields CASSFTSSGANVLTF. The chain links TRBV5-1 to TRBJ2-6; D remains unclear. CDR1 and CDR2 from the germline V gene are SGHRS and YFSETQ. The ends were cut back, 2 bases at V and 0 bases at J, with 6 bases in the middle. This CDR3 is built from 15 residues. The full variable domain, its missing parts supplied by reference TRBV5-1 and TRBJ2-6, is KAGVTQTPRYLIKTRGQQVTLSCSPISGHRSVSWYQQTPGQGLQFLFEYFSETQRNKGNFPGRFSGRQFSNSRSEMNVSTLELGDSALYLCASSFTSSGANVLTFGAGSRLTVL.

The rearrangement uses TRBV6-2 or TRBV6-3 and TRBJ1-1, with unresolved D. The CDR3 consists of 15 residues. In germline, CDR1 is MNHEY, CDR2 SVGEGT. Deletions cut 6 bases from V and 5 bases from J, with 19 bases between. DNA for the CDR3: TGTGCCAGCAGGGGATCTTGGGGTCCGAAGACTGAAGCTTTCTTT. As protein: CASRGSWGPKTEAFF.

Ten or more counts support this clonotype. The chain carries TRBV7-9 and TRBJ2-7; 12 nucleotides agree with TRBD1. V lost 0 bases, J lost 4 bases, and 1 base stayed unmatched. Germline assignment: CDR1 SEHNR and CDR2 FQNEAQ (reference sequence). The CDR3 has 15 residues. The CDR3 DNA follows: TGTGCCAGCAGCTTAGCGGGACAGGGGGCTTACGAGCAGTACTTC. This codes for CASSLAGQGAYEQYF. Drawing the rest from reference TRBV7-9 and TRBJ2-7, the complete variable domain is DTGVSQNPRHKITKRGQNVTFRCDPISEHNRLYWYRQTLGQGPEFLTYFQNEAQLEKSRLLSDRFSAERPKGSFSTLEIQRTEQGDSAMYLCASSLAGQGAYEQYFGPGTRLTVT.

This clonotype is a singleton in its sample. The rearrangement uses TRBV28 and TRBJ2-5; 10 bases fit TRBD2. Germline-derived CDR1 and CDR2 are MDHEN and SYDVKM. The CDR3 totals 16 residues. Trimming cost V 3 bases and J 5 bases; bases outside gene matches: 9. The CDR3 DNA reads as TGTGCCAGCAGTTTGTTACTAGCGGGATCAAAGGAGACCCAGTACTTC. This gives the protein CASSLLLAGSKETQYF.

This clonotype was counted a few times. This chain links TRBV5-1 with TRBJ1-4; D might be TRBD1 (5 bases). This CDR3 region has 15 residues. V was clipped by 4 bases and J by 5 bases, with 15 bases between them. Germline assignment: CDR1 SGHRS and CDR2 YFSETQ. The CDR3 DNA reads TGCGCCAGCAGCCGTTCCGGGACCGAGAATGAAAAACTGTTTTTT. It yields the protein CASSRSGTENEKLFF.

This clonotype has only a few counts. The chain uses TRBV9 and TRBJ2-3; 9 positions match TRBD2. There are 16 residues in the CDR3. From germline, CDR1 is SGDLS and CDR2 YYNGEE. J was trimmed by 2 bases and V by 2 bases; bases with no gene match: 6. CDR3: CASSVRPSGITDTQYF. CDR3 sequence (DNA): TGTGCCAGCAGCGTCCGTCCTAGCGGGATCACAGATACGCAGTATTTT.

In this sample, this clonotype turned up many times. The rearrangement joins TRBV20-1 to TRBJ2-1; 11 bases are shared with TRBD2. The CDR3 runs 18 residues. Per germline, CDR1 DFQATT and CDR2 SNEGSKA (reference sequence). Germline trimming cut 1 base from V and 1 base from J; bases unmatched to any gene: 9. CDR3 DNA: TGCAGTGCTAGAGGCGGGACTAGCGGATTTACATCCTACAATGAGCAGTTCTTC. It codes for CSARGGTSGFTSYNEQFF.

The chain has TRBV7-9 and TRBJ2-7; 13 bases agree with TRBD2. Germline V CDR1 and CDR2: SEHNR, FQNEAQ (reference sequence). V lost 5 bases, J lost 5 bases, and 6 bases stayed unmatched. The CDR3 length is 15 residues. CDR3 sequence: CASSPWTSGSDEQYF. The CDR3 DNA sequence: TGTGCCAGCAGCCCCTGGACTAGCGGGAGCGACGAGCAGTACTTC.

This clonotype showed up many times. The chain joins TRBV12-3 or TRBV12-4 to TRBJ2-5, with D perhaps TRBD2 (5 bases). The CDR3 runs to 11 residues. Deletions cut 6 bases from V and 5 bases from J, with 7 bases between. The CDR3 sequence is CASSRGETQYF. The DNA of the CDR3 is TGTGCCAGCAGCCGAGGGGAGACCCAGTACTTC.

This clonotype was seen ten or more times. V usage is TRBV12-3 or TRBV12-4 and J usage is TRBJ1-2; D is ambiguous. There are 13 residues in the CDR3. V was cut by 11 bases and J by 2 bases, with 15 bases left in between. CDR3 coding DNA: TGTGCCCTCTTAGGCGGGAAGAACTATGGCTACACCTTC. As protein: CALLGGKNYGYTF.

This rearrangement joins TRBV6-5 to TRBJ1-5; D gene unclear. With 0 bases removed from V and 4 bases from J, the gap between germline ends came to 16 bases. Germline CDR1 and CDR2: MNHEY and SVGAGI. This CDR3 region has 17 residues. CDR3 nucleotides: TGTGCCAGCAGTTACTCGATAACGGGGATAGGGAATCAGCCCCAGCATTTT. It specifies CASSYSITGIGNQPQHF.

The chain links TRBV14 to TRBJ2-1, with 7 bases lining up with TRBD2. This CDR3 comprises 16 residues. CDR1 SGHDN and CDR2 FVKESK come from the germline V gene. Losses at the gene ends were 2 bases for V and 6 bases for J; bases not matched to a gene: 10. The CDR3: CASSQWGTTIPNEQFF. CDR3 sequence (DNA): TGTGCCAGCAGCCAATGGGGGACTACAATCCCCAATGAGCAGTTCTTC.

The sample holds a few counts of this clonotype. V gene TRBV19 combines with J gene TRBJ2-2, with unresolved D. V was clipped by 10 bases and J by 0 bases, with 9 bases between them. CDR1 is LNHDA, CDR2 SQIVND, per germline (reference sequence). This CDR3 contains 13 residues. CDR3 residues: CAISTPNTGELFF. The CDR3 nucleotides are TGTGCCATTTCGACCCCGAACACCGGGGAGCTGTTTTTT.

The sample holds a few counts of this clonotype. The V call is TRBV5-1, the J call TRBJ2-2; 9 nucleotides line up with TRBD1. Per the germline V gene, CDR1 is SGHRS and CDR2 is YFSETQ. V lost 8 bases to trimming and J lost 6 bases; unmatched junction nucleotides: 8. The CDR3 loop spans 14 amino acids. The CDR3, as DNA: TGCGCCAGTAACACAGGGGGCCAGGCCGGGGAGCTGTTTTTT. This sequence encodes CASNTGGQAGELFF.